The 11 T cell receptor beta chains in this list originate from one sample, sequenced in a study of siplizumab effects on memory and regulatory T cells. The authors kept the mixed lymphocyte reaction cells in coculture at 37°C for approximately 6 days. TCRdb keeps only in-frame clones here, not all; method: immunoSEQ multiplex PCR. The table shows about 6,600 clones, with 35% to 40% occurring only once. The antigens for these receptors are not known. Sequenced sample: CFSE-low (dividing) CD8+ T cells sorted from an allogeneic mixed lymphocyte reaction. The source is a human donor in good health; the cells came from an allogeneic mixed lymphocyte reaction.

The chain has TRBV9 and TRBJ2-1, with TRBD2 as a possible D gene (5 bases). Per the germline V gene, CDR1 is SGDLS and CDR2 is YYNGEE. Trimming left V 1 base short and J 0 bases short, with 14 bases between. The CDR3 totals 17 residues. CDR3 bases: TGTGCCAGCAGCGTATCAGGACCTACTAGCTCCTACAATGAGCAGTTCTTC. Amino acids: CASSVSGPTSSYNEQFF.

Only a few counts were recorded for this clone. The genes are TRBV19 and TRBJ1-1; D gene uncertain. Trimming cost V 1 base and J 1 base, with 4 bases left between them. CDR1 is LNHDA and CDR2 is SQIVND in the germline V gene (reference sequence). The CDR3 is made up of 13 amino acids. This CDR3 is CASSIGWNTEAFF. For the CDR3, the DNA is TGTGCCAGTAGTATAGGCTGGAACACTGAAGCTTTCTTT.

The V call is TRBV27, the J call TRBJ2-7, with a weak D call TRBD1 (6 bases). Germline values: CDR1 MNHEY, CDR2 SMNVEV (reference sequence). Between the trimmed V and J ends, which lost 5 bases and 4 bases, there was a span of 12 bases. The CDR3 consists of 13 residues. For the CDR3, the DNA is TGTGCCAGCAGTGTAGGGGGACGTTACGAGCAGTACTTC. The encoded protein is CASSVGGRYEQYF.

This clone was counted between two and nine times. The genes are TRBV6-4 and TRBJ2-3, with 10 bases aligning to TRBD2. V dropped 2 bases and J dropped 1; count of bases not matched to a gene: 0. Germline V gene lookup returns CDR1 MRHNA and CDR2 SNTAGT. CDR3 length: 15 amino acids. The chain's CDR3 is CASSDGTSGTDTQYF. For the CDR3, the DNA is TGTGCCAGCAGTGACGGGACTAGCGGCACAGATACGCAGTATTTT.

This clone was detected only a few times. The chain recombines TRBV19 with TRBJ2-3; no firm D call. Germline V gene lookup returns CDR1 LNHDA and CDR2 SQIVND (reference sequence). V lost 3 bases and J lost 1, with 8 bases in between. The CDR3 spans 14 residues. CDR3 sequence reads: CASSMAAGTDTQYF. CDR3 DNA: TGTGCCAGTAGTATGGCAGCCGGCACAGATACGCAGTATTTT. The variable domain in full, completed from reference TRBV19 and TRBJ2-3, reads DGGITQSPKYLFRKEGQNVTLSCEQNLNHDAMYWYRQDPGQGLRLIYYSQIVNDFQKGDIAEGYSVSREKKESFPLTVTSAQKNPTAFYLCASSMAAGTDTQYFGPGTRLTVL.

The chain has TRBV5-6 and TRBJ2-5; D possibly corresponds to TRBD1 (6 bases). Germline V gives CDR1 SGHDT, CDR2 YYEEEE. CDR3 size: 13 residues. V was cut by 4 bases and J by 4 bases, with 11 bases left in between. The CDR3 sequence: CASSPTGTETQYF. In DNA, the CDR3 is TGTGCCAGCAGCCCTACAGGGACAGAGACCCAGTACTTC.

The genes are TRBV4-1 and TRBJ2-3; 8 positions agree with TRBD2. V shed 5 bases and J 3 bases; nucleotides not matched to a gene: 4. Per germline, CDR1 MGHRA and CDR2 YSYEKL. The CDR3 spans 14 residues. The CDR3 here is CASSTGGGTDTQYF. CDR3 bases: TGCGCCAGCAGCACCGGCGGGGGGACAGATACGCAGTATTTT.

By share, this clone counts as medium-sized. The chain is built from TRBV21-1 and TRBJ2-1; the D call in the table, TRBD2, was not verified against the DNA. TRBV21-1 is flagged as a pseudogene. The CDR3 loop spans 22 amino acids. CDR3: CASSKGRPGLAGDNSPLNEQFF. DNA for the CDR3: TGTGCCAGCAGCAAAGGAAGGCCGGGACTAGCGGGAGATAACTCCCCTCTGAATGAGCAGTTCTTC.

This clone is medium-sized in the sample. The chain uses TRBV27 and TRBJ2-7; 7 bases are shared with TRBD2. The germline V gene has CDR1 MNHEY and CDR2 SMNVEV (reference sequence). V was clipped by 4 bases and J by 6 bases; unmatched bases: 9. The CDR3 has 14 amino acids. The DNA for the CDR3 is TGTGCCAGCAGTTGGGGCGGGAGTCGTTCCGAGCAGTACTTC. Translating gives CASSWGGSRSEQYF.

In this sample, this clone turned up once. The rearrangement links TRBV5-4 to TRBJ2-3, with D possibly TRBD1 on 5 matching bases. Germline V CDR1 and CDR2: SGHNT, YYREEE (reference sequence). V was cut by 2 bases and J by 6 bases, with 16 bases left in between. CDR3 length: 15 amino acids. The CDR3 nucleotides are TGTGCCAGCAGCTTACCAAGGGGCGTTCAGGATACGCAGTATTTT. It is translated as CASSLPRGVQDTQYF. Full variable domain (remainder filled in from reference TRBV5-4 and TRBJ2-3): ETGVTQSPTHLIKTRGQQVTLRCSSQSGHNTVSWYQQALGQGPQFIFQYYREEENGRGNFPPRFSGLQFPNYSSELNVNALELDDSALYLCASSLPRGVQDTQYFGPGTRLTVL.

This clone is termed medium-sized (0.01 to 0.1%). J is TRBJ1-1 and V is TRBV14; D is unresolved. This CDR3 region has 15 residues. Germline V gene data show CDR1 as SGHDN and CDR2 as FVKESK. The germline V and J ends were trimmed by 6 bases and 1 base, with 15 bases remaining between them. The CDR3 sequence is CASRHKISPNTEAFF. In nucleotides, the CDR3 is TGTGCCAGCAGACACAAAATCTCTCCGAACACTGAAGCTTTCTTT. Using reference TRBV14 and TRBJ1-1 for the parts outside the CDR3, the full variable domain is EAGVTQFPSHSVIEKGQTVTLRCDPISGHDNLYWYRRVMGKEIKFLLHFVKESKQDESGMPNNRFLAERTGGTYSTLKVQPAELEDSGVYFCASRHKISPNTEAFFGQGTRLTVV.